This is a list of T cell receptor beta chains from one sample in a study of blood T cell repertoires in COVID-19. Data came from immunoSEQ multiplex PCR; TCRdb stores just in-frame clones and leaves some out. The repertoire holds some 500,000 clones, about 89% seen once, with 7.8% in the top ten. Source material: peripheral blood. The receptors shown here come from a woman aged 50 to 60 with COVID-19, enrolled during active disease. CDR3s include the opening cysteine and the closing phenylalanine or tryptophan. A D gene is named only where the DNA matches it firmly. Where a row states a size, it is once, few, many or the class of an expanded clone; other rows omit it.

DNA: TGTGCCAGCAGTAAACTATCGACAGGGTACGAGCAGTACTTC
CDR3: CASSKLSTGYEQYF
size: NA
D: TRBD1
J: TRBJ2-7
V: TRBV6-5

DNA: TGTGCCAGCAGCCGCGCCGGGACAGGGGGTGAAAAACTGTTTTTT
CDR3: CASSRAGTGGEKLFF
size: NA
D: TRBD1
J: TRBJ1-4
V: TRBV3-1/TRBV3-2

DNA: TGTGCCAGCAGCTTAAGCGGGGGCAACACCGGGGAGCTGTTTTTT
CDR3: CASSLSGGNTGELFF
size: once
D: TRBD2
J: TRBJ2-2
V: TRBV7-7

DNA: TGTGCCAGCAGCTGGGGACAATTCTACGAGCAGTACTTC
CDR3: CASSWGQFYEQYF
size: NA
D: NA
J: TRBJ2-7
V: TRBV6-5

DNA: TGTGCCAGCAGCTTAGAAGCGGGGATGGGCACTGAAGCTTTCTTT
CDR3: CASSLEAGMGTEAFF
size: NA
D: NA
J: TRBJ1-1
V: TRBV7-8

DNA: TGTGCCAGCGCTCGGACAGGTTATGGCTACACCTTC
CDR3: CASARTGYGYTF
size: NA
D: TRBD1
J: TRBJ1-2
V: TRBV6-6

DNA: TGTGCCAGCACCCCCCCGGGGGGGATTGACACTGAAGCTTTCTTT
CDR3: CASTPPGGIDTEAFF
size: NA
D: NA
J: TRBJ1-1
V: TRBV27

DNA: TGTGCCAGCAGCTTAGTGAGCGGGGATGAAAAACTGTTTTTT
CDR3: CASSLVSGDEKLFF
size: NA
D: NA
J: TRBJ1-4
V: TRBV7-2

DNA: TGTGCCAGCACCTCCCGAGGGCACACTAACTATGGCTACACCTTC
CDR3: CASTSRGHTNYGYTF
size: once
D: NA
J: TRBJ1-2
V: TRBV13

DNA: TGTGCCAGCAGCGTTGGGGCCAACAGGGTACGAGAGACCCAGTACTTC
CDR3: CASSVGANRVRETQYF
size: NA
D: NA
J: TRBJ2-5
V: TRBV9

DNA: TGTGCCAGCAGTGTCAGCAGTAGCGGGGGAGCCTACAATGAGCAGTTCTTC
CDR3: CASSVSSSGGAYNEQFF
size: NA
D: TRBD2
J: TRBJ2-1
V: TRBV6-1

DNA: TGTGCCAGCAGCGCCGGGACTGGGGGAAGTGAGCAGTTCTTC
CDR3: CASSAGTGGSEQFF
size: NA
D: NA
J: TRBJ2-1
V: TRBV11-3

DNA: TGCGCCAGCAGCCAAGATCCGGTATTCCGCGAGCAGTACTTC
CDR3: CASSQDPVFREQYF
size: once
D: NA
J: TRBJ2-7
V: TRBV4-1

DNA: TGCGCCAGCAGCCCCGGGAGTCCTAATGAAGCTTTCTTT
CDR3: CASSPGSPNEAFF
size: NA
D: NA
J: TRBJ1-1
V: TRBV5-1

DNA: TGTGCTAGTGGGTGGACAGGTTCGGATACGCAGTATTTT
CDR3: CASGWTGSDTQYF
size: NA
D: TRBD1
J: TRBJ2-3
V: TRBV12-5

DNA: TGTGCCAGCAGCTTTCCACAGGGAGATGAGCTGTTTTTT
CDR3: CASSFPQGDELFF
size: NA
D: NA
J: TRBJ2-2
V: TRBV13

DNA: TGTGCCAGCAGCTCAAATTTAGCCAAAAACATTCAGTACTTC
CDR3: CASSSNLAKNIQYF
size: NA
D: NA
J: TRBJ2-4
V: TRBV11-2

DNA: TGTGCCAGCTCACTCCGACAGGGGGATTCACCCCTCCACTTT
CDR3: CASSLRQGDSPLHF
size: NA
D: TRBD1
J: TRBJ1-6
V: TRBV18

DNA: TGTGCCAGTACCCGACAGGGGGAGGCTCCTAACTATGGCTACACCTTC
CDR3: CASTRQGEAPNYGYTF
size: many
D: TRBD1
J: TRBJ1-2
V: TRBV19

DNA: TGTGCCAGCAGCTTGACAGGGAATATGGAAAAACTGTTTTTT
CDR3: CASSLTGNMEKLFF
size: NA
D: TRBD1
J: TRBJ1-4
V: TRBV11-2

DNA: TGCGCCAGCAGCGGCGGCCCGGGGGAGACCCAGTACTTC
CDR3: CASSGGPGETQYF
size: NA
D: NA
J: TRBJ2-5
V: TRBV5-1

DNA: TGCAGCGTTCGCGACAGGGGGCGCTTGTACGAGCAGTACTTC
CDR3: CSVRDRGRLYEQYF
size: NA
D: TRBD1
J: TRBJ2-7
V: TRBV29-1

DNA: TGTGCCAGCAGCCAAGATCTTACAGTAATCAGCGGCTACACCTTC
CDR3: CASSQDLTVISGYTF
size: NA
D: NA
J: TRBJ1-2
V: TRBV14

DNA: TGTGCCAGCAGCTCTCAGAAACGGGGGTACGAAAAACTGTTTTTT
CDR3: CASSSQKRGYEKLFF
size: NA
D: NA
J: TRBJ1-4
V: TRBV5-5

DNA: TGTGCCAGCAGCCCTATGGGACGGGGGACGACAGATACGCAGTATTTT
CDR3: CASSPMGRGTTDTQYF
size: NA
D: NA
J: TRBJ2-3
V: TRBV3-1/TRBV3-2

DNA: TGCAGCGTGGGCGACAGGGATACCTACGAGCAGTACTTC
CDR3: CSVGDRDTYEQYF
size: NA
D: TRBD1
J: TRBJ2-7
V: TRBV29-1

DNA: TGTGCCAGCAGTGTGGACAGGGTCAACACTGAAGCTTTCTTT
CDR3: CASSVDRVNTEAFF
size: NA
D: TRBD1
J: TRBJ1-1
V: TRBV2

DNA: TGTGCCAGCAGCCAAGCCGGGGATCAGCCCCAGCATTTT
CDR3: CASSQAGDQPQHF
size: NA
D: NA
J: TRBJ1-5
V: TRBV3-1/TRBV3-2

DNA: TGTGCCAGCTCCCCCGGAGGGGACGATACGCAGTATTTT
CDR3: CASSPGGDDTQYF
size: NA
D: NA
J: TRBJ2-3
V: TRBV18

DNA: TGTGCCACAACCGTGGGGACAGGGGGGGTCTACGAGCAGTACTTC
CDR3: CATTVGTGGVYEQYF
size: NA
D: TRBD1
J: TRBJ2-7
V: TRBV19

DNA: TGTGCCAGCAGTACGACTAGCGGGGGGGACGAGCAGTACTTC
CDR3: CASSTTSGGDEQYF
size: once
D: TRBD2
J: TRBJ2-7
V: TRBV6-5

DNA: TGTGCCAGCAGCTTAGCCCCCGGCAGGGACGAGCAGTACTTC
CDR3: CASSLAPGRDEQYF
size: NA
D: NA
J: TRBJ2-7
V: TRBV11-2

DNA: TGTGCCAGTAGGCTCCAGGGAGGGGATGAAAAACTGTTTTTT
CDR3: CASRLQGGDEKLFF
size: NA
D: NA
J: TRBJ1-4
V: TRBV19

DNA: TGCGCCAGCAGTCCGAACGTCCGGGACTGGTCCTACAATGAGCAGTTCTTC
CDR3: CASSPNVRDWSYNEQFF
size: NA
D: NA
J: TRBJ2-1
V: TRBV5-1

DNA: TGTGCTACCAATTCGGGGGAGCGAAACACCATATATTTT
CDR3: CATNSGERNTIYF
size: NA
D: NA
J: TRBJ1-3
V: TRBV30

DNA: TGTGCCAGCAGCCAAGATCGACACCCGGGGGAGTACGAGCAGTACTTC
CDR3: CASSQDRHPGEYEQYF
size: once
D: NA
J: TRBJ2-7
V: TRBV14

DNA: TGTGCCAGTAGTGCCCAGGGAGAGCAGTTCTTC
CDR3: CASSAQGEQFF
size: NA
D: NA
J: TRBJ2-1
V: TRBV19

DNA: TGTGCCAGCAGTTACGGGGGGGCTGATGAGCAGTTCTTC
CDR3: CASSYGGADEQFF
size: NA
D: TRBD2
J: TRBJ2-1
V: TRBV5-5

DNA: TGTGCCAGCTCACGAGGGACAGATAGCACAGATACGCAGTATTTT
CDR3: CASSRGTDSTDTQYF
size: NA
D: TRBD1
J: TRBJ2-3
V: TRBV18

DNA: TGTGCCAGCAGCTTAGATTTCCCATCTCCAGGCAGGGATGACACCGGGGAGCTGTTTTTT
CDR3: CASSLDFPSPGRDDTGELFF
size: NA
D: NA
J: TRBJ2-2
V: TRBV11-2

DNA: TGTGCCATCAGTGAGTCGCAGCGGCCGGCTTGGGGGGCCAACGTCCTGACTTTC
CDR3: CAISESQRPAWGANVLTF
size: NA
D: NA
J: TRBJ2-6
V: TRBV10-3

DNA: TGCGCCAGCAGCTTGGCGGGTCCCATATCTGGGGCCAACGTCCTGACTTTC
CDR3: CASSLAGPISGANVLTF
size: NA
D: NA
J: TRBJ2-6
V: TRBV5-1

DNA: TGCAGTGCTGACGGGAGCACTGAAGCTTTCTTT
CDR3: CSADGSTEAFF
size: NA
D: NA
J: TRBJ1-1
V: TRBV20-1

DNA: TGTGCCCTCGACGTGGGGACAGGGGGCTACGAGCAGTACTTC
CDR3: CALDVGTGGYEQYF
size: NA
D: TRBD1
J: TRBJ2-7
V: TRBV2

DNA: TGTGCCAGCAGCGTAGCCGGGGGAGGGTTTAGCGGTGGAAACACCATATATTTT
CDR3: CASSVAGGGFSGGNTIYF
size: NA
D: NA
J: TRBJ1-3
V: TRBV9

DNA: TGTGCCACCAGCAGAGGAAGGAGCTCCTACGAGCAGTACTTC
CDR3: CATSRGRSSYEQYF
size: NA
D: NA
J: TRBJ2-7
V: TRBV15

DNA: TGTGCCAGTAGTATCTGGCAGGGCAATCAGCCCCAGCATTTT
CDR3: CASSIWQGNQPQHF
size: NA
D: NA
J: TRBJ1-5
V: TRBV19

DNA: TGTGCCAGCAGTGAAGCGAGGGGCAATCAGCCCCAGCATTTT
CDR3: CASSEARGNQPQHF
size: NA
D: NA
J: TRBJ1-5
V: TRBV6-1

DNA: TGTGCCATCGAGGCGAGCTCTGGAAACACCATATATTTT
CDR3: CAIEASSGNTIYF
size: NA
D: NA
J: TRBJ1-3
V: TRBV10-3

DNA: TGTGCCAGCAGCTGGGCCGGGACTCGGGGGGAGACCCAGTACTTC
CDR3: CASSWAGTRGETQYF
size: NA
D: NA
J: TRBJ2-5
V: TRBV11-1